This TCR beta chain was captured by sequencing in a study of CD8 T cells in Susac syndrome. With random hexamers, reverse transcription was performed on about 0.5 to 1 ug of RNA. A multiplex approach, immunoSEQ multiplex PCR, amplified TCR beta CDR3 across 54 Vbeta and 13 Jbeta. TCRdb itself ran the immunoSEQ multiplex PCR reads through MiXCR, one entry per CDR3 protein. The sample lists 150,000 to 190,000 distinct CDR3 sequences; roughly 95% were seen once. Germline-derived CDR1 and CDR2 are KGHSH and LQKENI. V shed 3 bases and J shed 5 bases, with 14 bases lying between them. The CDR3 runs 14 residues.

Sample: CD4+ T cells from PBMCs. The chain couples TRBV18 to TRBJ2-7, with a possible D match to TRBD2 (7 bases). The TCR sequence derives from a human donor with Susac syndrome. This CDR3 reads CASSPGGQGNEQYF. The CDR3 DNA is TGTGCCAGCTCACCGGGGGGGCAGGGGAACGAGCAGTACTTC.